These 3 T cell receptor beta chains originate from one sample sequenced in a study of cytomegalovirus exposure and HLA in healthy donors (dated by TCRdb to 2016 to 2017). Receptors were amplified or captured by the immunoSEQ multiplex PCR assay. For the multiplex PCR, a mixture combining 60 forward primers for TCR Vbeta segments and 13 reverse primers for TCR Jbeta segments was used. TCRdb retrieved this table from immuneACCESS and kept in-frame rearrangements only. Not all clones are present; in checked studies, unresolved V genes account for under half, and no reason is known for the remainder. Across this sample there are approximately 220,000 clones, with 83% seen only once. 1.2% to 1.5% of the sample belongs to the ten largest clones. Sequences were obtained from PBMCs. These receptors originate from a girl aged 10-17 years in good health and CMV-seronegative.

This clone is a singleton in its sample. The rearrangement uses TRBV5-1 and TRBJ1-2; D might be TRBD1 (5 bases). Germline CDR1 is SGHRS and CDR2 is YFSETQ. This CDR3 has 15 residues. The V end lost 4 bases, the J end lost 4 bases, and 17 bases lay between the germline ends. This CDR3 reads CASSTGHSSSYGYTF. The DNA for the CDR3 is TGCGCCAGCAGCACAGGACACTCAAGTAGCTATGGCTACACCTTC.

The V call is TRBV15, the J call TRBJ2-2; perhaps TRBD2 as D (5 bases). V lost 0 bases to trimming and J lost 4 bases, with 9 bases between them. This CDR3 region has 15 residues. From germline, CDR1 is LNHNV and CDR2 YYDKDF (reference sequence). The CDR3 sequence is CATSRDNRGTGELFF. In DNA form, the CDR3 reads TGTGCCACCAGCAGAGATAATCGGGGCACCGGGGAGCTGTTTTTT.

The V gene is TRBV30, the J gene TRBJ1-2; D is unresolved. This CDR3 contains 12 residues. The V and J ends lost 1 base and 2 bases respectively, with 5 bases between them. Germline values: CDR1 GTSNPN, CDR2 SVGIG (reference sequence). The CDR3 is CAWSGGNYGYTF. CDR3 nucleotides: TGTGCCTGGAGTGGAGGGAACTATGGCTACACCTTC. Looking up the rest from reference TRBV30 and TRBJ1-2 gives the full variable domain: SQTIHQWPATLVQPVGSPLSLECTVEGTSNPNLYWYRQAAGRGLQLLFYSVGIGQISSEVPQNLSASRPQDRQFILSSKKLLLSDSGFYLCAWSGGNYGYTFGSGTRLTVV.